These 9 T cell receptor beta chains were all obtained from the same sample, sequenced in a study of spatial heterogeneity in lung cancer. Using its own MiXCR run on the 5' RACE reads, TCRdb lists one record per CDR3 protein. Among around 9,300 distinct CDR3 sequences, about 54% were seen once, and the ten largest hold 28%. Time point given: sample taken at primary tumor resection. Study-wide results and limits: How many expanded intratumoral alpha and beta TCRs were present tracked the tumor mutation count, which was a count of nonsynonymous mutations.

No antigen has been assigned to these receptors. Source: lung tumor tissue, taken at surgery. These receptors came from a female donor with early-stage non-small cell lung cancer.

Note on this clonotype: This beta chain lies outside the target of a library built for alpha chains; its clone size means little. V gene TRBV20-1 combines with J gene TRBJ2-2; D remains ambiguous. Germline V gene sequence: CDR1 DFQATT, CDR2 SNEGSKA (reference sequence). The CDR3 totals 12 residues. Deletions cut 1 base from V and 5 bases from J, with 5 bases between. The CDR3 sequence is CSARGRTGELFF. CDR3 bases: TGCAGTGCTAGAGGCAGAACCGGGGAGCTGTTTTTT.

Note on this clonotype: As an off-target read in a library built for alpha chains, this beta chain has a frequency of little significance. J is TRBJ2-7 and V is TRBV6-2 or TRBV6-3, with 7 nucleotides matching TRBD1. Trimming removed 6 bases from V and 1 base from J; junction bases left unmatched: 9. The germline CDR1 and CDR2 sequences are MNHEY and SVGEGT. The CDR3 consists of 15 residues. The CDR3: CASRQTGTASYEQYF. Here the CDR3 DNA reads TGTGCCAGCAGACAGACCGGGACAGCGTCCTACGAGCAGTACTTC.

As concerns this clonotype: This beta chain slipped into a library made for alpha chains as a stray read, so its size is not meaningful. This sequence joins TRBV7-3 and TRBJ1-1, with 11 bases lining up with TRBD1. CDR3 length: 14 amino acids. V was pared by 6 bases and J by 4 bases, with 4 bases of the junction left unmatched. Germline V gene data show CDR1 as SGHTA and CDR2 as FQGTGA. The CDR3 region has the DNA TGTGCCAGCAGGAAGGACAGGGGGCCCACTGAAGCTTTCTTT. It translates to CASRKDRGPTEAFF.

About this clonotype: Within a library made for alpha chains, this beta chain is off target, and its count is uninformative. The chain joins TRBV6-2 or TRBV6-3 to TRBJ1-2, with D hard to call. CDR1 MNHEY and CDR2 SVGEGT come from the germline V gene. The length of the CDR3 is 14 residues. V dropped 3 bases and J dropped 4 bases, with 12 bases sitting between them. As DNA, the CDR3 is TGTGCCAGCAGTTATCGATCGGGCAGCTATGGCTACACCTTC. Encoded protein: CASSYRSGSYGYTF.

This clonotype was observed a few times. As an off-target read in a library built for alpha chains, this beta chain has a frequency of little significance. The V and J genes are TRBV20-1 and TRBJ2-7; possibly TRBD1 for D (6 bases). Trimming left V 6 bases short and J 6 bases short, with 12 bases between. This CDR3 contains 11 residues. CDR1 and CDR2 from the germline V gene are DFQATT and SNEGSKA (reference sequence). CDR3 region: CSAQQGPEQYF. DNA for the CDR3: TGCAGTGCCCAACAGGGCCCCGAGCAGTACTTC.

As regards this clonotype: A library made for alpha chains picked up this beta chain off target, so its size means little. The chain joins TRBV6-5 to TRBJ2-7; D possibly corresponds to TRBD1 (5 bases). The CDR3 loop spans 13 amino acids. CDR1 is MNHEY and CDR2 is SVGAGI in the germline V gene. V was cut by 0 bases and J by 6 bases, with 9 bases left in between. This CDR3 is CASSYSQGSEQYF. The CDR3 bases are TGTGCCAGCAGTTACTCGCAGGGTTCCGAGCAGTACTTC.

The table lists this clonotype with a few counts. This beta chain was picked up by a library intended for alpha chains and is off target, so its count carries little meaning. The V and J genes are TRBV12-3 or TRBV12-4 and TRBJ2-1, with D possibly matching TRBD1 (5 bases). The CDR3 is made up of 15 amino acids. Trimming cost V 3 bases and J 0 bases, with 9 bases left between them. CDR3 sequence reads: CASSFWGVSYNEQFF. The CDR3 DNA sequence: TGTGCCAGCAGTTTTTGGGGCGTCTCCTACAATGAGCAGTTCTTC.

As for this clonotype: Since it is a stray read in a library aimed at alpha chains, this beta chain has a size that is not meaningful. The CDR3 loop reads CSATIDREGVGYTF. The CDR3 region has the DNA TGCAGTGCTACGATCGACAGGGAGGGTGTTGGCTACACCTTC. This chain links TRBV20-1 with TRBJ1-2; 7 positions match TRBD1. This CDR3 contains 14 residues. The germline V gene has CDR1 DFQATT and CDR2 SNEGSKA (reference sequence). With V trimmed by 4 bases and J by 7 bases, 12 bases remained unmatched.

This clonotype occurred once. This beta chain is an off-target read within a library intended for alpha chains, so its frequency means little. V usage is TRBV4-2 and J usage is TRBJ1-6; no definite D call. V shed 0 bases and J shed 9 bases, with 9 bases lying between them. This CDR3 is 14 amino acids long. Germline V gene sequence: CDR1 LGHNA, CDR2 YNFKEQ. The CDR3 sequence: CASSQDALGSPLHF. The CDR3 DNA reads as TGTGCCAGCAGCCAAGATGCTCTCGGTTCACCCCTCCACTTT.